This TCR beta chain stems from a study of blood T cell repertoires in COVID-19 (dated by TCRdb to 2020 to 2021). At the level of the whole study: Collaborator samples came from the United States, Italy and Spain and covered acute and convalescent phases of COVID-19. The material from the prospective study consisted of cDNA or gDNA derived from T cells, B-cell-depleted T cells, or PBMCs. Subjects who had been exposed to COVID-19, were actively infected with it, or had recovered from it provided the deeply sampled blood TCRbeta repertoires that made up the dataset. The repertoires were made available in a free public database intended to serve as a resource for research on the immune response to SARS-CoV-2. Samples were obtained from the ongoing ImmuneRACE study (first 160 participants) and from about 1,300 subjects provided by 6 global collaborators. A de-identified subject ID, COVID-19 status, age in years and sex were almost always included in the sample metadata. HLA class I and class II types, where available, came from metadata supplied by the sample provider rather than from assay-based typing.

TCRbeta CDR3 regions were amplified from genomic DNA using the immunoSEQ Assay, a bias-controlled multiplex PCR. As for the original processing: The number of nucleated cells in each sample was estimated from the amplification of reference gene primers within the assay. To quantify the absolute abundance of each unique TCRbeta CDR3 rearrangement, sequence reads were collapsed and filtered. Productive Simpson clonality was computed per sample as the square root of Simpson's diversity index over productive rearrangements. The source is immuneACCESS, and TCRdb retained only in-frame sequences with V and J called. Part of the clones is not carried over; for the studies checked, unresolved V genes explain less than half of this, and the remainder is unexplained. Clone size and V and J calls were adopted from that table, with D and trimming inferred from the DNA. Present in this sample are tens of thousands of clones, over 65% of which were seen just once. The biggest ten clones account for roughly 4% of the sample.

Overall study results and their limits: How much clinical and demographic metadata was included differed by source and by participant, and the metadata was provided uncurated.

About this clone: Which antigen it targets is not known. No quality values exist for individual bases; no much larger clone is one base distant.

Collaborating institutions collected whole blood in K2EDTA tubes following their own protocols. For TCRbeta analysis, collaborators shipped samples in one of three forms: frozen whole blood, isolated PBMCs, or DNA extracted from either of those sample types. The sequence came from a woman aged 60 to 75 with acute or convalescent COVID-19. Sequenced material: peripheral blood.

The nucleotide sequence is given as TGTGCCTCCTCAGGGGGAGGGAGGGAGGTATCCCAGCGGGAGGGCCGGTACAATGAGCAGTTCTTC. Its translation reads: CASSGGGREVSQREGRYNEQFF. The chain is assembled from TRBV30 and TRBJ2-1, with TRBD2 matching 10 junction bases. Looking up the germline V gene (reference sequence) yields CDR1 GTSNPN and CDR2 SVGIG. Its CDR3 holds 22 amino acids, cysteine through phenylalanine. The entry retains the CDR3 DNA only, 66 bases that are in frame from base 1. The V end gives up 7 bases and the J end 4 bases, leaving 31 bases in the junction not matched to a gene.